The 8 T cell receptor beta chains presented below share a single source sample, sequenced in a study of blood T cells in healthy people across ages. It was with a sample-barcoded 5' primer and a J-beta primer mix that a second PCR of about 7 to 12 cycles was run. TCRdb analysed the 5' RACE reads with MiXCR anew, one entry per CDR3 protein. The sample holds 1 million or so distinct CDR3 sequences, under 55% seen once. Sequencing was done on a sample of blood. Receptors were obtained from a woman aged 60-75 years in good health.

The chain couples TRBV27 to TRBJ1-2; 9 bases are shared with TRBD1. The CDR3 is made up of 15 amino acids. Germline CDR1 is MNHEY and CDR2 is SMNVEV (reference sequence). CDR3 protein: CANKDRGLTNYGYTF. CDR3 in DNA: TGTGCGAATAAGGACAGGGGATTAACTAACTATGGCTACACCTTC.

The chain is built from TRBV4-2 and TRBJ2-1, with TRBD2 identical over 10 bases. CDR1 LGHNA and CDR2 YNFKEQ come from the germline V gene. The ends lost 0 bases at V and 5 bases at J; junction bases unmatched: 4. CDR3 length: 16 residues. CDR3 nucleotide sequence: TGTGCCAGCAGCCAAGATCGGACTAGCGGCCACAATGAGCAGTTCTTC. Translation: CASSQDRTSGHNEQFF.

This clonotype appeared a few times. V and J are TRBV5-1 and TRBJ2-5; 8 bases fit TRBD1. Germline CDR1 reads SGHRS; CDR2 reads YFSETQ. The CDR3 contains 15 residues. The trim removed 4 bases at V and 2 bases at J, leaving 7 bases unmatched. This CDR3 reads CASSTTGGWQETQYF. The CDR3 DNA reads as TGCGCCAGCAGCACCACAGGGGGTTGGCAAGAGACCCAGTACTTC.

This chain links TRBV7-8 with TRBJ2-5; D is possibly TRBD1 or TRBD2 (5 bases each). The J call may be incorrect, as the DNA end agrees better with TRBJ2-7. Germline V lookup: CDR1 SGHVS, CDR2 FQNEAQ. This CDR3 has 15 amino acids. CDR3 in amino acids: CASSSNPGRWYEQYF. Here the CDR3 DNA reads TGTGCCAGCAGCTCGAATCCGGGACGGTGGTACGAGCAGTACTTC.

The chain links TRBV6-1 to TRBJ1-4; D uncertain. The length of the CDR3 is 14 residues. V gave up 6 bases and J gave up 8 bases, with 16 bases separating them. The germline gives CDR1 MNHNS, CDR2 SASEGT. The CDR3 nucleotides read TGTGCCAGCAGGGAATCGTCTCGGTTGGAAAAACTGTTTTTT. Protein sequence: CASRESSRLEKLFF.

The sample holds a few counts of this clonotype. The chain uses TRBV27 and TRBJ2-7; 8 bases fit TRBD2. The V and J ends lost 6 bases and 4 bases, in that order; junction bases with no gene match: 8. The CDR3 is made up of 14 amino acids. Germline V CDR1 and CDR2: MNHEY, SMNVEV (reference sequence). CDR3 nucleotides: TGTGCCAGCAGAAAACTAGCGGCCCAATACGAGCAGTACTTC. It is translated as CASRKLAAQYEQYF.

The chain couples TRBV6-5 to TRBJ2-7; weak D call: TRBD2 (6 bases). CDR1 and CDR2 from the germline V gene are MNHEY and SVGAGI. V shed 5 bases and J shed 0 bases, with 11 bases lying between them. CDR3 length equals 14 residues. The CDR3 sequence: CASSRIAASYEQYF. CDR3 coding DNA: TGTGCCAGCAGTCGCATAGCGGCCTCCTACGAGCAGTACTTC.

This clonotype was counted a few times. This rearrangement joins TRBV12-3 or TRBV12-4 to TRBJ2-3; 7 bases line up with TRBD1. V gave up 4 bases and J gave up 0 bases; unmatched junction bases: 4. This CDR3 has 15 amino acids. As DNA, the CDR3 is TGTGCCAGCAGTTCCCACAGGGGTAGCACAGATACGCAGTATTTT. Translation gives CASSSHRGSTDTQYF.